The sequence of this TCR beta chain was determined in a study of cytomegalovirus exposure and HLA in healthy donors. Study-wide points: A further, later analysis showed that HLA-associated TCR beta chains (compared with equally common others) were more clonally expanded.

This CDR3 has 16 amino acids. Germline V gene sequence: CDR1 SGDLS, CDR2 YYNGEE. Trimming pared 0 bases from V and 7 bases from J, leaving 19 bases between. PCR amplification relied on 60 Vbeta primers (plus 13 Jbeta primers). The repertoire was sequenced with immunoSEQ multiplex PCR; TCRdb's copy has only in-frame clones and lacks some. The table lists some 170,000 clones, about 79% of them singletons. A note on this clone: Its cognate antigen is unknown.

The chain recombines TRBV9 with TRBJ1-2; no clear D. This clonotype originated in a man aged 40-49 years in good health and CMV-seropositive. Sequenced sample: PBMCs. The CDR3: CASSVGVEVRALGYTF. In DNA, the CDR3 is TGTGCCAGCAGCGTAGGAGTGGAGGTTAGGGCTCTTGGCTACACCTTC.